This T cell receptor (beta chain) was recovered during a study of monozygotic twins with inflammatory bowel disease. This CDR3 spans 14 amino acids. Germline lookup yields CDR1 MNHEY and CDR2 SMNVEV (reference sequence). Researchers used template switching to add UMIs featuring a 6-nucleotide sample barcode. Both TCRalpha and TCRbeta cDNA were subjected to two nested PCRs lasting approximately 16 and 9 cycles. From the 5' RACE reads, TCRdb lists one entry per CDR3 protein and no DNA. The sample features about 300,000 distinct CDR3 sequences, with approximately 5.9% in its top ten. V is TRBV27 and J is TRBJ2-6. This TCR came from a human donor with ulcerative colitis or Crohn's disease, or a healthy co-twin of an affected twin (not recorded which). The sequencing sample was made of blood. This chain's CDR3 is CASSHWSGANVLTF.